These 5 T cell receptor beta chains originate from one sample sequenced in a study of blood T cells in healthy people across ages. Alongside a J-beta primer mix, a sample-barcoded 5' primer served in a second PCR lasting about 7 to 11 cycles. TCRdb reprocessed the 5' RACE reads via MiXCR and lists one record per CDR3 protein. The sample lists 1.5 million to 2 million distinct CDR3 sequences; about 32% were seen once. The sequenced sample consisted of blood. Receptors originate from a woman aged 30 to 39 in good health.

This chain uses TRBV19 with TRBJ2-5; 11 bases are a match to TRBD1. The germline V gene encodes CDR1 LNHDA and CDR2 SQIVND (reference sequence). The V and J ends lost 3 bases and 4 bases, in that order; junction bases with no gene match: 4. The CDR3 covers 15 residues. The CDR3 reads CASSIVGQGGETQYF. The CDR3 region has the DNA TGTGCCAGTAGTATTGTGGGACAGGGGGGAGAGACCCAGTACTTC.

V and J are TRBV7-9 and TRBJ2-1; TRBD1 might be the D (6 bases). The CDR3 contains 14 residues. The V end was cut by 6 bases, the J end by 2 bases, with 11 bases between. The germline CDR1 and CDR2 sequences are SEHNR and FQNEAQ (reference sequence). The DNA for the CDR3 is TGTGCCAGCAGTACCGGGACAACCTACAATGAGCAGTTCTTC. This translates into CASSTGTTYNEQFF.

This clonotype has ten or more counts. This chain joins TRBV3-1 and TRBJ2-1; no clear D gene. CDR3 length: 12 residues. CDR1 LGHDT and CDR2 YNNKEL come from the germline V gene (reference sequence). Trimming stripped 3 bases from V and 4 bases from J, with 4 bases between. The CDR3: CASSQSYNEQFF. The CDR3, as DNA: TGTGCCAGCAGCCAGTCGTACAATGAGCAGTTCTTC.

J is TRBJ2-1 and V is TRBV15; 9 bases line up with TRBD1. CDR3 size: 15 residues. Germline lookup yields CDR1 LNHNV and CDR2 YYDKDF (reference sequence). The trim removed 5 bases at V and 3 bases at J, leaving 5 bases unmatched. This CDR3 reads CATSGGQGFYNEQFF. DNA of the CDR3: TGTGCCACCAGCGGAGGACAGGGGTTCTACAATGAGCAGTTCTTC.

J is TRBJ1-1 and V is TRBV7-9; 8 bases match TRBD1. Unmatched junction bases numbered 5, after V lost 5 bases and J lost 0 bases. CDR3 size: 15 residues. In germline, CDR1 is SEHNR, CDR2 FQNEAQ (reference sequence). CDR3 nucleotide sequence: TGTGCCAGCAGCGCGCGGACAGGGTTGAACACTGAAGCTTTCTTT. Translated: CASSARTGLNTEAFF.